This TCR beta chain comes out of a study of T cell responses to AZD1222 COVID-19 vaccine (dated by TCRdb to the early 2020s). Context from the whole study: AZD1222 recipients whose second dose came at about 4 weeks and those whose second dose came at about 12 weeks were combined into one group, since spike-specific TCR depth and breadth did not differ between the two schedules. TCR sequencing was performed for more than 230 trial participants, of whom 207 were given two doses of AZD1222 and about 25 were given two doses of MenACWY control vaccine. Trial participants were enrolled into age subgroups of 18-55, 56-69 and 70-plus years, which contained approximately 150, 28 and 58 TCR-sequenced participants, respectively. Here is what the overall study found, with its caveats: Epitopes outside the regions mutated in the B.1.351 and B.1.1.7 variants were reportedly recognized by nearly half of the unique spike-specific TCRs. Only 5 to 7 AZD1222 recipients were SARS-CoV-2 seropositive at baseline, limiting conclusions about previously exposed vaccinees. The 56-69-year group was small, and its depth increase did not reach significance, likely because of low power. Because no day 14 peak-response samples were available, the repertoires could be characterized only after the peak T cell response. CD4 TCRs associated with the vaccine covered the entire spike protein, and the dominant responses were in regions 160-218 and 743-854. After two AZD1222 doses, both the breadth and the depth of spike-specific TCRs were significantly higher than at day 0 and than in MenACWY recipients. Participants were mostly white British, with more females than males. The authors suggested clonal diversity may have been underestimated.

The CDR3 regions of human TCRbeta chains were analyzed by immunosequencing. Concerning the study's data processing: Repertoire TCRs were checked for matches against a reference library of SARS-CoV-2-specific TCRs that had been generated using the MIRA antigen-specificity platform. Breadth meant the fraction of unique TCRs that were SARS-CoV-2-associated, whereas depth meant the fraction of total T cells that were SARS-CoV-2-associated. Using the MIRA data, each spike-specific TCR was assigned both to the spike region to which the TCR was reactive and to a CD4 or CD8 class. Log10-transformed breadth and depth values were compared by one-way ANOVA with Sidak's multiple comparisons tests. Here the immuneACCESS table is served through TCRdb, limited to in-frame sequences with V and J called. Missing clones are a known gap in these copies; in checked studies unresolved V genes cover under half, and the rest lacks a known reason. V and J calls and clone size come straight from that table; D and trimming were deduced from the DNA. The sample table lists 85,000 to 90,000 clones, over 75% of them with a count of one. In total, the top ten clones hold less than 6% of the sample.

On this clone: There is no known antigen for this receptor. The input lacks base qualities; no much larger clone sits a single base away.

Reading the label with the study, this specimen's time point is: baseline before first vaccination. Vaccinee samples came from UK trials COV001 and COV002, including a single-blind randomized controlled phase 2/3 trial of AZD1222 (ChAdOx1 nCoV-19) in healthy adults. For TCRbeta chain sequencing, PBMC samples were collected from trial participants at day 0 and at day 28 after the second dose. This material consisted of peripheral blood, taken on day 0 of AZD1222 vaccination. The clonotype comes from an adult in good health.

CDR3 sequence: CASSLDGTDYGYTF. The DNA sequence is as follows: TGCGCCAGCAGCTTGGACGGGACAGACTATGGCTACACCTTC. The sequence links TRBV5-1 to TRBJ1-2; TRBD1 agrees with 7 junctional bases. Germline trimming: 0 bases from V, 3 bases from J; junction bases outside gene matches: 2. The CDR1 and CDR2 encoded by the germline V gene are SGHRS and YFSETQ. The CDR3, from cysteine to phenylalanine, totals 14 residues. The entry retains the CDR3 DNA only, 42 bases that are in frame from base 1.